This T cell receptor (beta chain) was documented in a study of CXCR3-negative and CXCR3-positive naive CD8 T cells. With 300,000 cells each, the CD8+ T cell subsets were individually sorted in triplicate. Naive CD8+ T cells had a CD45RO-CCR7+CD27+CD95- phenotype. Findings of the study overall: Relative to CXCR3-negative naive cells, CXCR3-positive naive cells had more hydrophobic TRB CDR3s. Both naive subsets showed comparably high diversity, and memory CD8+ cells showed much lower diversity. Naive CXCR3-positive and CXCR3-negative cells shared similar TRBV-TRBJ usage, unlike memory cells.

This CDR3 has 16 residues. 5' RACE that incorporated UMI labels was used to prepare the TRB cDNA libraries. With the 5' RACE reads reprocessed, TCRdb shows one record per CDR3 protein and no DNA. This sample's table reports roughly 99,000 distinct CDR3 sequences. In the case of this clonotype: What it recognizes is unknown.

V gene TRBV12-3 or TRBV12-4 combines with J gene TRBJ2-2; checking the TCRdb D call of TRBD1 is not possible without DNA. The source of this sequence is a human donor in good health. Some clones in this sample may be carry-over from other donors' samples. Sequences were obtained from naive CXCR3+ CD8+ T cells from blood. Specified subset: CD45RO-CCR7+CD27+CD95- naive CD8+ T cells expressing CXCR3 (TNR3+). The CDR3: CASGRGGTPNTGELFF.